This TCR beta chain comes out of a study of cytomegalovirus exposure and HLA in healthy donors. Per germline, CDR1 MNHNS and CDR2 SASEGT. The CDR3 totals 14 residues. With 6 bases removed from V and 1 base from J, the gap between germline ends came to 12 bases. Libraries were prepared by immunoSEQ multiplex PCR; TCRdb keeps only in-frame clonotypes and omits some of them. The data contain around 69,000 clones, 96% of them singletons. With regard to this clone: Its specificity is not known.

General observations from the study: Reports described diagnosis of cytomegalovirus status by the classifier as highly specific and sensitive. Clusters of TCRs from the first cohort tended to co-occur in the 110 or so validation repertoires (as a later analysis found).

What was sequenced was PBMCs. The source is a woman aged 18 to 35 in good health and CMV-seropositive. The chain couples TRBV6-1 to TRBJ1-2, with D hard to call. This CDR3 reads CASRLRGFNYGYTF. CDR3 nucleotides: TGTGCCAGCAGGCTGAGAGGGTTTAACTATGGCTACACCTTC.